This is a list of T cell receptor beta chains from one sample in a study of T cell responses to AZD1222 COVID-19 vaccine. Method: immunoSEQ multiplex PCR; TCRdb's copy keeps in-frame clones and lacks some. The sample carries over 75,000 clones, around 89% recorded once. The input for sequencing was peripheral blood, taken on day 0 of AZD1222 vaccination. The receptors shown here come from an adult in good health. The CDR3 runs from the conserved cysteine through the conserved F or W. A D gene is named only where the DNA matches it firmly.

>TRBJ2-7|TRBV4-2|-
TGTGCCAGCAGCCAAGATGCAGGGGTCAGCTACGAGCAGTACTTC
CASSQDAGVSYEQYF
>TRBJ2-2|TRBV5-5|-
TGTGCCAGCAGCTCACCGGGCGGGGAGCTGTTTTTT
CASSSPGGELFF
>TRBJ2-7|TRBV28|TRBD1
TGTGCCAGCAGGCCCGGGGACAGGGGCCCCTACGAGCAGTACTTC
CASRPGDRGPYEQYF
>TRBJ1-5|TRBV21-1|-
TGTGCCAGCAGCAAAGTAGGGATGAGACAGCCCCAGCATTTT
CASSKVGMRQPQHF
>TRBJ2-2|TRBV14|TRBD1
TGTGCCAGCAGCCGAAACAGGGGCACCGGGGAGCTGTTTTTT
CASSRNRGTGELFF
>TRBJ1-1|TRBV23-1|TRBD1
TGCGCCAGCAGTCGTAGGGGGCGGAAAACTGAAGCTTTCTTT
CASSRRGRKTEAFF
>TRBJ2-1|TRBV7-8|TRBD2
TGTGCCAGCAGCCTCAGGACTAGCGGGAGGTCACTAAGCAATGAGCAGTTCTTC
CASSLRTSGRSLSNEQFF
>TRBJ2-3|TRBV6-6|-
TGTGCCAGCAGTGACGCCCTCAGGACAGATACGCAGTATTTT
CASSDALRTDTQYF
>TRBJ1-6|TRBV5-1|TRBD1
TGCGCCAGCAGCCAGACAGGGGTGAATTCACCCCTCCACTTT
CASSQTGVNSPLHF
>TRBJ1-2|TRBV11-2|-
TGTGCCAGCAGCCTTCAAGACGGGGGGCTCGGCTACACCTTC
CASSLQDGGLGYTF
>TRBJ2-5|TRBV7-3|TRBD2
TGTGCCAGCAGCTTAATTGGACTAGCGGGAGGAGAAGAGACCCAGTACTTC
CASSLIGLAGGEETQYF
>TRBJ1-4|TRBV9|-
TGTGCCAGCAGCGTAGGAATGGGGGCCTATGAAAAACTGTTTTTT
CASSVGMGAYEKLFF